This T cell receptor beta chain was identified in a study of immune reconstitution after stem cell transplant in scleroderma. The CDR3 sequence is 14 residues long. V shed 4 bases and J 7 bases; nucleotides not matched to a gene: 7. This clonotype is deemed medium-sized. TCRdb reprocessed the RT-PCR reads via MiXCR and lists one record per CDR3 protein. This sample has around 3,000 distinct CDR3 sequences; roughly 9.5% occur once, and the top ten carry over 9%. The sample was collected before or after autologous hematopoietic stem cell transplantation (not recorded which). This chain connects TRBV12-3 or TRBV12-4 to TRBJ1-5, with 7 bases matching TRBD1. The TCR originated in a female donor with systemic sclerosis. The CDR3 region is CASSSTGTLQPQHF. In DNA, the CDR3 is TGTGCCAGCAGTTCGACAGGGACTTTGCAGCCCCAGCATTTT.